These 13 T cell receptor beta chains share one sample of origin, sequenced in a study of vaccination effects on CD4 cells after COVID-19. These TCRs' antigens remain unknown. Antigen-specific CD4+ T cells were first expanded with viral peptide pools by the ViraFEST assay and only then sequenced. Subsequent to less than twelve days of culture, CD4+ T cells were isolated. Every participant took two doses of the BNT162b2 or mRNA-1273 vaccine. Here immunoSEQ multiplex PCR was the method, and the copy in TCRdb shows in-frame clones only, minus some. The sample shows around 81,000 clones, roughly 73% of them seen only once. This sample comprised CD4+ T cells from PBMCs cultured with HCoV-OC43 spike peptides, obtained after COVID-19 vaccination. Subset of the sample: HCoV-OC43 spike overlapping peptide pool stimulation. Every receptor here comes from a human donor who received a COVID-19 vaccine.

The chain carries TRBV21-1 and TRBJ2-7; the D call TRBD1 from the table was never checked on the DNA. TRBV21-1 represents a pseudogene. The CDR3 has 19 amino acids. CDR3 sequence (DNA): TGTGCCAGCAGCAGTGCCCCGGGACAGGGACGTGCGCCCCTTTACGAGCAGTACGTC. Its protein product is CASSSAPGQGRAPLYEQYV.

The rearrangement joins TRBV3-1 (or the pseudogene TRBV3-2) to TRBJ1-6; D is uncertain. The CDR3 runs 14 residues. The germline gives CDR1 LGHDT, CDR2 YNNKEL (reference sequence). V was clipped by 1 base and J by 8 bases, with 9 bases between them. CDR3: CASSQAWADSPLHF. The CDR3 DNA sequence: TGTGCCAGCAGCCAAGCGTGGGCCGATTCACCCCTCCACTTT.

Only a few counts were recorded for this clone. This chain links TRBV7-9 with TRBJ1-6; no clear D gene. Trimming took 0 bases from V and 8 from J, leaving 5 bases between them. CDR3 size: 13 residues. In germline, CDR1 is SEHNR, CDR2 FQNEAQ (reference sequence). The CDR3 protein is CASSLADYSPLHF. As DNA, the CDR3 is TGTGCCAGCAGCTTAGCGGACTATTCACCCCTCCACTTT.

The chain has TRBV4-3 and TRBJ2-1; 7 bases agree with TRBD2. V gave up 4 bases and J gave up 8 bases; unmatched junction bases: 11. Germline V lookup: CDR1 LGHNA, CDR2 YSLEER. CDR3 length: 15 residues. The CDR3 region is CASSRKQGTTYEQFF. The CDR3 DNA follows: TGCGCCAGCAGCCGGAAACAAGGGACTACCTATGAGCAGTTCTTC.

The rearrangement links TRBV18 to TRBJ1-1, with D uncertain. This CDR3 spans 14 amino acids. Germline loops: CDR1 KGHSH, CDR2 LQKENI. Deletions cut 3 bases from V and 4 bases from J, with 12 bases between. CDR3 DNA: TGTGCCAGCTCACCGAGGGCCATGGGCACTGAAGCTTTCTTT. Protein sequence: CASSPRAMGTEAFF.

V usage is TRBV12-3 or TRBV12-4 and J usage is TRBJ2-7; D gene unclear. This CDR3 is built from 13 residues. Deletions cut 2 bases from V and 1 base from J, with 6 bases between. Here the CDR3 reads CASSLSGSYEQYV. Written as DNA, the CDR3 is TGTGCCAGCAGTTTATCCGGGTCCTACGAGCAGTACGTC.

This clone was seen more than once but under ten times. This sequence joins TRBV2 and TRBJ2-1; D gene uncertain. This CDR3 region has 11 residues. Deletions cut 4 bases from V and 5 bases from J, with 3 bases between. Germline loops: CDR1 SNHLY, CDR2 FYNNEI. CDR3 sequence (DNA): TGTGCCAGCAGTGGTCACAATGAGCAGTTCTTC. The encoded protein is CASSGHNEQFF.

CDR3 amino acids: CASSLAEGRFQFF. The CDR3 nucleotides are TGCGCCAGCAGCTTGGCCGAGGGGAGATTCCAGTTCTTC. The V gene is TRBV5-1, the J gene TRBJ2-1, with D perhaps TRBD1 or TRBD2 (5 bases each). Germline CDR1 is SGHRS and CDR2 is YFSETQ. This CDR3 region has 13 residues. Trimming removed 0 bases from V and 13 bases from J, with 14 bases in between.

The sample holds one count of this clone. V gene TRBV24-1 combines with J gene TRBJ2-3; TRBD1 is a possible D gene (5 bases). The germline V gene has CDR1 KGHDR and CDR2 SFDVKD. The germline V and J ends were trimmed by 4 bases and 0 bases, with 10 bases remaining between them. This CDR3 spans 15 amino acids. The CDR3 DNA reads TGTGCCACCAGTGAGGCAGGGAAGAGCACAGATACGCAGTATTTT. As protein: CATSEAGKSTDTQYF.

The chain uses TRBV5-1 and TRBJ2-3; possibly TRBD1 or TRBD2 for D (5 bases each). In germline, CDR1 is SGHRS, CDR2 YFSETQ. The CDR3 extends over 15 amino acids. The V end was cut by 0 bases, the J end by 2 bases, with 10 bases between. The CDR3: CASSLVGVVTDTQYF. The CDR3 DNA reads TGCGCCAGCAGCTTGGTGGGGGTAGTCACAGATACGCAGTATTTT.

The chain has TRBV4-1 and TRBJ1-4; no clear D gene. The CDR3 is 18 amino acids. CDR1 and CDR2 from the germline V gene are MGHRA and YSYEKL. Trimming cost V 3 bases and J 5 bases, with 22 bases left between them. CDR3 region: CASSHIQAYTPDNEKLFF. In nucleotides, the CDR3 is TGCGCCAGCAGCCACATCCAAGCCTACACCCCAGACAATGAAAAACTGTTTTTT.

This clone has a single count. DNA of the CDR3: TGTGCCAGCTCACCATCGGGGGGAGAGACCCAGTACTTC. Translation: CASSPSGGETQYF. V usage is TRBV18 and J usage is TRBJ2-5, with 7 bases fitting TRBD2. Germline V gene lookup returns CDR1 KGHSH and CDR2 LQKENI. Trimming cost V 2 bases and J 4 bases; bases outside gene matches: 1. CDR3 length: 13 residues.

The chain joins TRBV18 to TRBJ1-1, with 8 bases identical to TRBD1. V lost 2 bases to trimming and J lost 7 bases; unmatched junction nucleotides: 9. The germline gives CDR1 KGHSH, CDR2 LQKENI. This CDR3 region has 15 residues. The CDR3 sequence is CASSPGTGGLIEAFF. DNA of the CDR3: TGTGCCAGCTCACCAGGGACAGGAGGGCTTATTGAAGCTTTCTTT.